Presented here are 19 T cell receptor beta chains from one specimen sequenced in a study of radiotherapy plus CTLA-4 blockade in lung cancer (dated by TCRdb to between 2018 and 2020). Library preparation employed the immunoSEQ multiplex PCR assay. The immuneACCESS repertoire file appears here via TCRdb, limited to in-frame rearrangements. These files lack a portion of the clones; in checked studies, under half of the deficit traces to unresolved V genes, and the cause of the others is not known. In this sample the table shows tens of thousands of clones, over 65% of which occur a single time. 8% to 9% of the sample is taken by the ten largest. The sequencing used peripheral blood, collected from a patient treated with radiotherapy plus ipilimumab. The origin of the receptors is a human donor with non-small cell lung cancer who had stable disease on radiotherapy plus ipilimumab.

The chain combines TRBV15 with TRBJ1-1; TRBD1 is a possible D gene (5 bases). V lost 0 bases to trimming and J lost 0 bases, with 11 bases between them. CDR1 is LNHNV, CDR2 YYDKDF, per germline (reference sequence). The CDR3 runs 16 residues. For the CDR3, the DNA is TGTGCCACCAGCAGAGATTATCAGGGTATGAACACTGAAGCTTTCTTT. Translated: CATSRDYQGMNTEAFF.

The chain has TRBV5-6 and TRBJ1-2; D possibly corresponds to TRBD1 (6 bases). V lost 5 bases and J lost 6, with 14 bases in between. Looked up from germline, CDR1 is SGHDT and CDR2 is YYEEEE. The CDR3 contains 13 residues. This chain's CDR3 is CASSPYRVHGYTF. Here the CDR3 DNA reads TGTGCCAGCAGTCCTTACAGGGTTCATGGCTACACCTTC.

The V gene is TRBV9, the J gene TRBJ1-6; D is unresolved. The CDR3 is made up of 15 amino acids. V was pared by 0 bases and J by 0 bases, with 4 bases between. Germline V lookup: CDR1 SGDLS, CDR2 YYNGEE. The chain's CDR3 is CASSVDSSYNSPLHF. CDR3 sequence (DNA): TGTGCCAGCAGCGTAGATAGCTCCTATAATTCACCCCTCCACTTT. Full variable domain (remainder filled in from reference TRBV9 and TRBJ1-6): DSGVTQTPKHLITATGQRVTLRCSPRSGDLSVYWYQQSLDQGLQFLIQYYNGEERAKGNILERFSAQQFPDLHSELNLSSLELGDSALYFCASSVDSSYNSPLHFGNGTRLTVT.

This chain links TRBV18 with TRBJ2-5; D not resolved. This CDR3 contains 13 residues. The V gene's germline CDR1 is KGHSH and CDR2 LQKENI. With 2 bases removed from V and 5 bases from J, the gap between germline ends came to 9 bases. The chain's CDR3 is CASSPELTETQYF. CDR3 sequence (DNA): TGTGCCAGCTCACCAGAGCTGACGGAGACCCAGTACTTC.

The chain recombines TRBV11-2 with TRBJ1-1, with unresolved D. Looked up from germline, CDR1 is SGHAT and CDR2 is FQNNGV. V lost 3 bases and J 6 bases, leaving 8 bases between the germline ends. The CDR3 loop spans 12 amino acids. The CDR3 nucleotides are TGTGCCAGCAGCTTGCTGACATCTGAAGCTTTCTTT. It codes for CASSLLTSEAFF.

The rearrangement links TRBV18 to TRBJ2-2; possible D gene TRBD1, 6 bases. The CDR3 runs to 14 residues. Per the germline V gene, CDR1 is KGHSH and CDR2 is LQKENI. Trimming took off 7 bases at V and 0 bases at J, with 9 bases between the two ends. In DNA, the CDR3 is TGTGCCAGCTTCAACAGGGCGAACACCGGGGAGCTGTTTTTT. This codes for CASFNRANTGELFF.

A remark on this clone: Distinct nucleotide sequences in the sample also encode this CDR3. The chain couples TRBV6-6 to TRBJ2-3; D is possibly TRBD2 (5 bases). The CDR3 sequence is 13 residues long. The V and J ends lost 0 bases and 4 bases respectively, with 5 bases between them. Germline values: CDR1 MNHNY, CDR2 SVGAGI (reference sequence). CDR3 loop: CASSYSRADTQYF. CDR3 sequence (DNA): TGTGCCAGCAGTTACTCGCGGGCAGATACGCAGTATTTT.

The rearrangement joins TRBV7-3 to TRBJ2-3; weak D call: TRBD1 (5 bases). The germline V and J ends were trimmed by 4 bases and 2 bases, with 10 bases remaining between them. The germline V gene has CDR1 SGHTA and CDR2 FQGTGA. This CDR3 is 14 amino acids long. CDR3 region: CASSSGLYTDTQYF. The CDR3 DNA sequence: TGTGCCAGCAGCTCAGGGCTATACACAGATACGCAGTATTTT.

The J gene is TRBJ2-2, the V gene TRBV10-1; D ambiguous. The ends were cut back, 6 bases at V and 0 bases at J, with 8 bases in the middle. CDR1 and CDR2 (germline): WNHNN, SYGVQD (reference sequence). This CDR3 has 14 amino acids. The CDR3 protein is CASRVAPNTGELFF. In nucleotides, the CDR3 is TGCGCCAGCAGAGTCGCCCCGAACACCGGGGAGCTGTTTTTT.

This clone has only a few counts. The rearrangement links TRBV4-3 to TRBJ2-5, with D uncertain. The ends were cut back, 0 bases at V and 5 bases at J, with 7 bases in the middle. Germline V gene sequence: CDR1 LGHNA, CDR2 YSLEER. This CDR3 has 13 residues. The chain's CDR3 is CASSQESWETQYF. CDR3 DNA sequence: TGCGCCAGCAGCCAAGAGTCGTGGGAGACCCAGTACTTC.

The V gene is TRBV25-1, the J gene TRBJ1-1; D uncertain. The CDR3 consists of 16 residues. With 4 bases removed from V and 8 bases from J, the gap between germline ends came to 23 bases. CDR1 is MGHDK, CDR2 SYGVNS, per germline. In DNA form, the CDR3 reads TGTGCCAGCAGTGCCCCCTCCGGTAGGGCGGTGACAGAAGCTTTCTTT. It codes for CASSAPSGRAVTEAFF.

The chain joins TRBV19 to TRBJ1-5; D perhaps matches TRBD1 (6 bases). Germline-derived CDR1 and CDR2 are LNHDA and SQIVND (reference sequence). The V and J ends lost 3 bases and 7 bases respectively, with 13 bases between them. This CDR3 has 14 residues. CDR3 residues: CASSMGPQGQPQHF. In nucleotides, the CDR3 is TGTGCCAGTAGTATGGGTCCCCAGGGGCAGCCCCAGCATTTT. Filled out from reference TRBV19 and TRBJ1-5, the complete variable domain reads DGGITQSPKYLFRKEGQNVTLSCEQNLNHDAMYWYRQDPGQGLRLIYYSQIVNDFQKGDIAEGYSVSREKKESFPLTVTSAQKNPTAFYLCASSMGPQGQPQHFGDGTRLSIL.

The table lists this clone with a few counts. V gene TRBV6-1 combines with J gene TRBJ2-1; tentative D call: TRBD2 (7 bases). Germline V gene lookup returns CDR1 MNHNS and CDR2 SASEGT. The CDR3 contains 14 residues. V was trimmed by 6 bases and J by 7 bases, leaving 16 bases between them. In DNA, the CDR3 is TGTGCCAGCAGCAGACAAGGGGGGGGAAATGAGCAGTTCTTC. Amino acids: CASSRQGGGNEQFF.

This clone was picked up a small number of times. No DNA is shown, since the ends of the CDR3 on it are uncertain; the CDR3 is the one TCRdb lists. The chain recombines TRBV27 with TRBJ2-5; the DNA was not used to check the table's D call, TRBD2. The CDR3 is 13 amino acids in total, end residues counted. Germline CDR1 is MNHEY and CDR2 is SMNVEV (reference sequence). The CDR3 region is CASSFGPGTRAYF.

The gene calls are TRBV4-3 and TRBJ1-2; no firm D call. V was cut by 0 bases and J by 2 bases, with 13 bases left in between. There are 16 residues in the CDR3. In germline, CDR1 is LGHNA, CDR2 YSLEER. The DNA of the CDR3 is TGCGCCAGCAGCCAAGAAGACCGCGTGGGGAACTATGGCTACACCTTC. Its translation: CASSQEDRVGNYGYTF.

This sequence joins TRBV18 and TRBJ1-2; D is unresolved. This CDR3 comprises 12 residues. The germline gives CDR1 KGHSH, CDR2 LQKENI. V was pared by 6 bases and J by 6 bases, with 11 bases between. CDR3 sequence: CASSPGEDGYTF. The CDR3 DNA sequence: TGTGCCAGCTCTCCGGGTGAGGATGGCTACACCTTC.

The CDR3 sequence: CASSIIEVQWGYTF. In DNA form, the CDR3 reads TGTGCCAGTAGTATCATCGAAGTACAGTGGGGCTACACCTTC. The chain recombines TRBV19 with TRBJ1-2; D is unclear. Germline values: CDR1 LNHDA, CDR2 SQIVND (reference sequence). Trimming took 3 bases from V and 8 from J, leaving 16 bases between them. This CDR3 is built from 14 residues.

The chain has TRBV6-1 and TRBJ2-3; D may match TRBD1 or TRBD2 (6 bases each). The CDR3 has 14 amino acids. Deletions cut 5 bases from V and 2 bases from J, with 11 bases between. Germline values: CDR1 MNHNS, CDR2 SASEGT. CDR3 sequence (DNA): TGTGCCAGCAGTCTAGGGGGGTACACAGATACGCAGTATTTT. Amino acids: CASSLGGYTDTQYF.

The chain is built from TRBV29-1 and TRBJ1-2; 7 bases line up with TRBD1. CDR3 length: 13 residues. Germline V CDR1 and CDR2: SQVTM, ANQGSEA. V was pared by 5 bases and J by 4 bases, with 7 bases of the junction left unmatched. The CDR3 loop reads CSVNDGTAYGYTF. CDR3 bases: TGCAGCGTTAACGACGGGACAGCCTATGGCTACACCTTC.